This TCR beta chain stems from a study of blood T cells in healthy people across ages. Sample-barcoded 5' priming and a J-beta primer mix drove a second PCR of 7 to 11 cycles. Using its own MiXCR run on the 5' RACE reads, TCRdb lists one record per CDR3 protein. The data show about 1,800,000 distinct CDR3 sequences, roughly 27% seen once. CDR1 and CDR2 (germline): SGHRS, YFSETQ. This CDR3 region has 16 residues. The J segment lost 5 bases and the V segment lost 4 bases, leaving 12 bases of the junction unmatched. Sequenced sample: blood. This clonotype was sampled from a woman aged 25 to 39 in good health. The V and J genes are TRBV5-1 and TRBJ2-5; 9 nucleotides match TRBD1. The CDR3 region is CASSPGTGGAGETQYF. The CDR3 nucleotides are TGCGCCAGCAGCCCCGGAACAGGGGGCGCCGGGGAGACCCAGTACTTC.